These T cell receptor beta chains were read from a single sample in a study of T cell responses to AZD1222 COVID-19 vaccine. Measured with immunoSEQ multiplex PCR; TCRdb has only the in-frame clones, and not every one. Of 150,000 to 200,000 clones detected, less than 95% appear once; the ten largest clones hold 2.5% to 3.5%. The material was peripheral blood, obtained on day 0 of AZD1222 vaccination. The receptor set was obtained from an adult in good health. CDR3s include the opening cysteine and the closing phenylalanine or tryptophan. Fields, in order: V gene, D gene, J gene, CDR3 DNA, CDR3 protein. A D gene is named only where the DNA matches it firmly.

v_gene: TRBV20-1
d_gene: NA
j_gene: TRBJ2-1
CDR3nt: TGCAGTGCTAGTGAAGGGGGGGCTGAGCAGTTCTTC
CDR3aa: CSASEGGAEQFF

v_gene: TRBV7-6
d_gene: NA
j_gene: TRBJ2-3
CDR3nt: TGTGCCAGCAGCTTATGGGGCGGCACAGATACGCAGTATTTT
CDR3aa: CASSLWGGTDTQYF

v_gene: TRBV21-1
d_gene: NA
j_gene: TRBJ1-1
CDR3nt: TGTGCCAGCAGCGAAAGGGCGGCACTGATTGAAGCTTTCTTT
CDR3aa: CASSERAALIEAFF

v_gene: TRBV5-4
d_gene: NA
j_gene: TRBJ2-7
CDR3nt: TGTGCCAGCAGCACAGACTCGGCCGAGCAGTACTTC
CDR3aa: CASSTDSAEQYF

v_gene: TRBV4-1
d_gene: NA
j_gene: TRBJ2-7
CDR3nt: TGCGCCAGCAGCCAACGGGACTCAATCTACGAGCAGTACTTC
CDR3aa: CASSQRDSIYEQYF

v_gene: TRBV12-3/TRBV12-4
d_gene: NA
j_gene: TRBJ1-4
CDR3nt: TGTGCCAGCAGTTTCCCAGGGCATGAAAAACTGTTTTTT
CDR3aa: CASSFPGHEKLFF

v_gene: TRBV19
d_gene: NA
j_gene: TRBJ1-2
CDR3nt: TGTGCCAGTAGTATTGCAGGGGCGAACATCTATGGCTACACCTTC
CDR3aa: CASSIAGANIYGYTF

v_gene: TRBV7-2
d_gene: TRBD1
j_gene: TRBJ1-1
CDR3nt: TGTGCCAGCAGCTTAGCTAAGAAGCCCCCACAGGGGCCGGGGGGAGCGGAGACTGAAGCTTTCTTT
CDR3aa: CASSLAKKPPQGPGGAETEAFF

v_gene: TRBV6-6
d_gene: NA
j_gene: TRBJ1-4
CDR3nt: TGTGCCAGCAGTTACCGGGACGGGGAAAAACTGTTTTTT
CDR3aa: CASSYRDGEKLFF

v_gene: TRBV3-1/TRBV3-2
d_gene: TRBD1
j_gene: TRBJ1-2
CDR3nt: TGTGCCAGCAGCCTGTCGGGACAGGGCTATGGCTACACCTTC
CDR3aa: CASSLSGQGYGYTF

v_gene: TRBV5-1
d_gene: TRBD1
j_gene: TRBJ1-2
CDR3nt: TGCGCCAGCAGCAAAGGGACAGCATCTAACTATGGCTACACCTTC
CDR3aa: CASSKGTASNYGYTF

v_gene: TRBV3-1/TRBV3-2
d_gene: TRBD1
j_gene: TRBJ1-1
CDR3nt: TGTGCCAGCAGCCAAGGGGACAGGTACACTGAAGCTTTCTTT
CDR3aa: CASSQGDRYTEAFF

v_gene: TRBV11-2
d_gene: TRBD1
j_gene: TRBJ2-7
CDR3nt: TGTGCCAGCAGCCCCGGGACAGGGTACTACGAGCAGTACTTC
CDR3aa: CASSPGTGYYEQYF